This T cell receptor beta chain was sequenced during a study of blood T cell repertoires in COVID-19. At the level of the study: T cells, B-cell-depleted T cells, or PBMCs provided the cDNA or gDNA that served as material.

Germline values: CDR1 KGHSH, CDR2 LQKENI. The V end was cut by 3 bases, the J end by 4 bases, with 16 bases between. The CDR3 runs 16 residues. Sequencing was performed with immunoSEQ multiplex PCR; in TCRdb, only in-frame clones are kept and a portion is missing. The sample has about 35,000 clones, 80% to 90% seen once. This clone was observed once. Sequencing was done on a sample of peripheral blood. The rearrangement joins TRBV18 to TRBJ1-3; unclear D gene. This receptor was obtained from a man in his fifties or sixties in a cohort sampled during active COVID-19. The CDR3 nucleotides are TGTGCCAGCTCACCTCAGGTTAACATGGCGGGAAACACCATATATTTT. The encoded protein is CASSPQVNMAGNTIYF.